The sequence of this T cell receptor beta chain was determined in a study of blood T cells in healthy people across ages. General observations from the study: In long-lived donors, naive CD4+ cell counts and diversity exceeded those of aged donors.

Primers used in a second PCR of roughly 6 to 11 cycles were a sample-barcoded 5' primer and a J-beta primer mix. There were at least 2.5 million CDR3-containing paired-end reads obtained from each sample. TCRdb independently ran MiXCR on the 5' RACE reads; one entry per CDR3 protein. Here the sample spans nearly 800,000 distinct CDR3 sequences, about 61% being singletons. A note on this clonotype: Its specificity is unknown.

CDR1 MGHRA and CDR2 YSYEKL come from the germline V gene. Trimming stripped 4 bases from V and 11 bases from J, with 20 bases between. The length of the CDR3 is 14 residues. This sequence joins TRBV4-1 and TRBJ1-1; D is perhaps TRBD1 (5 bases). Sequenced sample: blood. The clonotype was recovered from a man in his forties in good health. DNA of the CDR3: TGCGCCAGCAGCCCTGACAGCTCCACCGCTGGGGCTTTCTTT. Encoded protein: CASSPDSSTAGAFF.